Listed here are 11 T cell receptor beta chains from one sample, sequenced in a study of blood T cell repertoires in COVID-19. The data were produced by immunoSEQ multiplex PCR, yet TCRdb's version contains in-frame clones alone and is incomplete. The sample holds 100,000 to 120,000 clones, around 82% seen once. Sequenced sample: peripheral blood. These receptors were collected from a woman aged 60 to 75 with acute or convalescent COVID-19.

The chain joins TRBV7-3 to TRBJ2-2; tentative D call: TRBD2 (6 bases). V gave up 5 bases and J gave up 7 bases, with 14 bases separating them. The CDR3 contains 14 residues. Germline lookup yields CDR1 SGHTA and CDR2 FQGTGA. CDR3 protein: CASSRGVFGGELFF. CDR3 nucleotides: TGTGCCAGCAGCCGCGGGGTGTTTGGCGGGGAGCTGTTTTTT.

This clone appeared a single time. The chain has TRBV5-1 and TRBJ2-7, with 8 bases fitting TRBD2. The CDR3 contains 15 residues. Trimming cost V 2 bases and J 0 bases; bases outside gene matches: 4. Germline values: CDR1 SGHRS, CDR2 YFSETQ. The CDR3 reads CASSLLAASSYEQYF. CDR3 sequence (DNA): TGCGCCAGCAGCTTACTAGCGGCCTCCTCCTACGAGCAGTACTTC.

This clone was counted between two and nine times. The CDR3 protein is CASTQDSQETQYF. The CDR3 nucleotides are TGTGCCAGCACCCAGGACAGCCAAGAGACCCAGTACTTC. This sequence joins TRBV12-3 or TRBV12-4 and TRBJ2-5; D may be TRBD1 (6 bases). This CDR3 contains 13 residues. Trimming removed 7 bases from V and 1 base from J, with 10 bases in between.

The rearrangement joins TRBV2 to TRBJ2-7; 7 positions match TRBD2. This CDR3 is 14 amino acids long. V lost 5 bases, J lost 6 bases, and 10 bases stayed unmatched. Germline V gene lookup returns CDR1 SNHLY and CDR2 FYNNEI. CDR3 residues: CASSTGLDLAEQYF. The CDR3 DNA reads as TGTGCCAGCAGTACCGGACTAGATCTCGCCGAGCAGTACTTC.

V and J are TRBV28 and TRBJ2-7, with TRBD1 matching 7 bases. Per the germline V gene, CDR1 is MDHEN and CDR2 is SYDVKM. V was clipped by 5 bases and J by 3 bases; unmatched bases: 10. The CDR3 spans 15 residues. CDR3 loop: CASSDPGQADYEQYF. CDR3 in DNA: TGTGCCAGCAGTGACCCAGGACAGGCAGACTACGAGCAGTACTTC.

The chain has TRBV5-1 and TRBJ1-6; the D gene is possibly TRBD1 (5 bases). CDR1 is SGHRS and CDR2 is YFSETQ in the germline V gene. CDR3 length equals 13 residues. V was trimmed by 0 bases and J by 8 bases, leaving 6 bases between them. The CDR3 here is CASSLGRDSPLHF. In DNA form, the CDR3 reads TGCGCCAGCAGCTTGGGCAGGGATTCACCCCTCCACTTT.

The chain links TRBV2 to TRBJ1-2; 10 bases line up with TRBD1. The CDR3 spans 13 residues. After removal of 3 bases from V and 7 bases from J, the junction contained 2 bases not matched to a gene. The germline CDR1 and CDR2 sequences are SNHLY and FYNNEI. The CDR3 DNA follows: TGTGCCAGCAGTGAGGGGACAGGGGTTGGCTACACCTTC. Its protein is CASSEGTGVGYTF.

Regarding this clone: At the DNA level, this CDR3 is encoded by other sequences in the same sample as well. The chain joins TRBV9 to TRBJ1-1; unclear D gene. This CDR3 has 13 residues. Trimming took 0 bases from V and 1 from J, leaving 4 bases between them. Germline V gene data show CDR1 as SGDLS and CDR2 as YYNGEE. DNA for the CDR3: TGTGCCAGCAGCGTAGCGGGGAACACTGAAGCTTTCTTT. Encoded protein: CASSVAGNTEAFF.

In this sample, this clone turned up a few times. The chain links TRBV19 to TRBJ1-4; possible D gene TRBD1, 5 bases. The CDR3 has 13 residues. Germline V gene sequence: CDR1 LNHDA, CDR2 SQIVND (reference sequence). The V end lost 7 bases, the J end lost 7 bases, and 13 bases lay between the germline ends. CDR3: CASMSRGREKLFF. Written as DNA, the CDR3 is TGTGCCAGTATGAGTAGGGGTCGTGAAAAACTGTTTTTT.

This chain links TRBV9 with TRBJ1-4; 7 nucleotides match TRBD1. The V segment lost 0 bases and the J segment 0 bases; nucleotides outside the gene matches: 5. Germline lookup yields CDR1 SGDLS and CDR2 YYNGEE. CDR3 size: 17 residues. The CDR3 spells CASSVEGGPTTNEKLFF. The CDR3 region has the DNA TGTGCCAGCAGCGTAGAAGGGGGCCCCACAACTAATGAAAAACTGTTTTTT.

The gene calls are TRBV24-1 and TRBJ2-2, with 10 bases that match TRBD2. Per the germline V gene, CDR1 is KGHDR and CDR2 is SFDVKD. This CDR3 is 16 amino acids long. J gave up 5 bases and V 3 bases, and 5 bases lay outside the gene matches. The CDR3 is CATSDLSGGFTGELFF. Written as DNA, the CDR3 is TGTGCCACCAGTGATCTTAGCGGGGGGTTTACCGGGGAGCTGTTTTTT.